Presented here are 25 T cell receptor beta chains from one specimen sequenced in a study of T cell responses to AZD1222 COVID-19 vaccine. Libraries were prepared by immunoSEQ multiplex PCR; TCRdb keeps only in-frame clonotypes and omits some of them. Among 130,000 to 150,000 clones listed, just over 90% were seen once. Specimen: peripheral blood, collected on day 0 of AZD1222 vaccination. The receptors derive from an adult in good health.

This clone has only one observation. The CDR3 here is CAWMRDGFPYGYTF. The CDR3 DNA is TGTGCCTGGATGCGGGACGGGTTTCCCTATGGCTACACCTTC. The V gene is TRBV30, the J gene TRBJ1-2; possibly TRBD1 for D (5 bases). The germline V gene encodes CDR1 GTSNPN and CDR2 SVGIG (reference sequence). V shed 4 bases and J shed 4 bases, with 16 bases lying between them. The CDR3 covers 14 residues.

J is TRBJ2-7 and V is TRBV5-1; the D call may be TRBD1 or TRBD2 (6 bases each). CDR1 and CDR2 from the germline V gene are SGHRS and YFSETQ. V shed 4 bases and J shed 2 bases, with 16 bases lying between them. CDR3 length: 15 amino acids. CDR3 protein: CASSEGHGGTYEQYF. The DNA for the CDR3 is TGCGCCAGCAGCGAGGGACACGGAGGGACCTACGAGCAGTACTTC.

The J gene is TRBJ2-3, the V gene TRBV4-2; TRBD1 might be the D (5 bases). V was trimmed by 1 base and J by 2 bases, leaving 10 bases between them. Germline values: CDR1 LGHNA, CDR2 YNFKEQ. This CDR3 region has 15 residues. CDR3 region: CASSQVLRATDTQYF. The CDR3, as DNA: TGTGCCAGCAGCCAAGTGCTCAGGGCCACAGATACGCAGTATTTT.

DNA of the CDR3: TGTGCCAGTAGTATAGCAGCGTGGGGTTCGGGAGAGACCCAGTACTTC. Protein sequence: CASSIAAWGSGETQYF. V and J are TRBV19 and TRBJ2-5; D ambiguous. The CDR3 has 16 amino acids. The germline V gene has CDR1 LNHDA and CDR2 SQIVND (reference sequence). V was pared by 1 base and J by 4 bases, with 16 bases between.

V usage is TRBV27 and J usage is TRBJ2-7; 8 bases are a match to TRBD2. V lost 2 bases to trimming and J lost 4 bases; unmatched junction nucleotides: 7. The CDR3 contains 15 residues. Per the germline V gene, CDR1 is MNHEY and CDR2 is SMNVEV (reference sequence). The CDR3 DNA reads as TGTGCCAGCAGTTTAACCGGGACTAGTCTATACGAGCAGTACTTC. Protein: CASSLTGTSLYEQYF.

The gene calls are TRBV19 and TRBJ1-5, with 9 positions matching TRBD1. The CDR3 spans 13 residues. V lost 8 bases and J lost 5; bases outside the gene matches: 4. Germline loops: CDR1 LNHDA, CDR2 SQIVND (reference sequence). The DNA of the CDR3 is TGTGCCAGTGCGGGGGACAGGGATCAGCCCCAGCATTTT. Amino acid sequence: CASAGDRDQPQHF. Complete variable domain (other parts from reference TRBV19 and TRBJ1-5): DGGITQSPKYLFRKEGQNVTLSCEQNLNHDAMYWYRQDPGQGLRLIYYSQIVNDFQKGDIAEGYSVSREKKESFPLTVTSAQKNPTAFYLCASAGDRDQPQHFGDGTRLSIL.

CDR3 nucleotide sequence: TGTGCCAGCTCACCTACAACCCTATCCTACGAGCAGTACTTC. As protein: CASSPTTLSYEQYF. The chain links TRBV18 to TRBJ2-7; no clear D. Germline-derived CDR1 and CDR2 are KGHSH and LQKENI. V was clipped by 3 bases and J by 1 base, with 10 bases between them. The length of the CDR3 is 14 residues.

The chain recombines TRBV4-3 with TRBJ2-1, with D possibly TRBD1 on 6 matching bases. Trimming cost V 3 bases and J 11 bases, with 11 bases left between them. The CDR3 sequence is 12 residues long. From germline, CDR1 is LGHNA and CDR2 YSLEER. Here the CDR3 reads CASSQRTGKQFF. As DNA, the CDR3 is TGCGCCAGCAGCCAGAGAACAGGGAAGCAGTTCTTC.

The chain has TRBV7-6 and TRBJ1-1; weak D call: TRBD1 (6 bases). The V and J ends lost 6 bases and 1 base respectively, with 27 bases between them. CDR1 is SGHVS and CDR2 is FNYEAQ in the germline V gene. The length of the CDR3 is 19 residues. The CDR3 region is CASSSRVRGPVFPNTEAFF. The CDR3, as DNA: TGTGCCAGCAGTTCCAGAGTCAGGGGCCCGGTGTTCCCGAACACTGAAGCTTTCTTT.

The J gene is TRBJ1-3, the V gene TRBV18, with TRBD1 matching over 7 bases. In germline, CDR1 is KGHSH, CDR2 LQKENI. J lost 1 base, V lost 6 bases, and 3 bases had no gene match. CDR3 length: 14 residues. DNA of the CDR3: TGTGCCAGCTCTACAGGGGAATCTGGAAACACCATATATTTT. Protein product: CASSTGESGNTIYF.

The chain combines TRBV5-1 with TRBJ2-2; D is unclear. V lost 2 bases, J lost 3 bases, and 14 bases lay in between. The germline V gene has CDR1 SGHRS and CDR2 YFSETQ. The CDR3 contains 16 residues. CDR3 DNA sequence: TGCGCCAGCAGCTTTTTAGGGCAGGACGACACCGGGGAGCTGTTTTTT. This translates into CASSFLGQDDTGELFF.

This rearrangement joins TRBV24-1 to TRBJ2-2, with 10 bases fitting TRBD1. Germline CDR1 reads KGHDR; CDR2 reads SFDVKD. The CDR3 is made up of 18 amino acids. After removal of 3 bases from V and 5 bases from J, the junction contained 11 bases not matched to a gene. In nucleotides, the CDR3 is TGTGCCACCAGTGATCTTTCGGGGTGGACAGGGGGGACCGGGGAGCTGTTTTTT. It encodes CATSDLSGWTGGTGELFF.

This clone was counted once. The genes are TRBV2 and TRBJ1-5, with 7 bases lining up with TRBD1. Per the germline V gene, CDR1 is SNHLY and CDR2 is FYNNEI. The CDR3 covers 15 residues. V dropped 6 bases and J dropped 2; count of bases not matched to a gene: 7. The CDR3 protein is CASSAGTAGNQPQHF. The DNA for the CDR3 is TGTGCCAGCAGCGCGGGGACAGCCGGCAATCAGCCCCAGCATTTT.

The V gene is TRBV7-9, the J gene TRBJ1-5; 7 nucleotides agree with TRBD1. CDR3 length: 13 residues. With 5 bases clipped from V and 4 bases from J, the junction kept 2 bases outside the gene matches. In germline, CDR1 is SEHNR, CDR2 FQNEAQ (reference sequence). CDR3: CASSPGGNQPQHF. As DNA, the CDR3 is TGTGCCAGCAGCCCAGGGGGAAATCAGCCCCAGCATTTT.

The gene calls are TRBV4-3 and TRBJ1-5, with D possibly being TRBD1 (5 bases). CDR3 size: 16 residues. CDR1 and CDR2 (germline): LGHNA, YSLEER. The V gene lost 0 bases and the J gene lost 4 bases, with 13 bases spanning the gap. CDR3 sequence (DNA): TGCGCCAGCAGCCAAGATCTGGGGCGGATAAATCAGCCCCAGCATTTT. Protein product: CASSQDLGRINQPQHF.

The genes are TRBV6-5 and TRBJ1-1, with TRBD1 identical over 8 bases. The CDR3 extends over 15 amino acids. With 5 bases clipped from V and 1 base from J, the junction kept 6 bases outside the gene matches. Germline V gene sequence: CDR1 MNHEY, CDR2 SVGAGI. The CDR3 loop reads CASSPRTGRNTEAFF. As DNA, the CDR3 is TGTGCCAGCAGTCCCCGGACAGGGAGGAACACTGAAGCTTTCTTT.

The chain combines TRBV6-1 with TRBJ2-2, with 10 bases lining up with TRBD2. The junction had 5 bases not matched to a gene; V was cut back by 2 bases and J by 5 bases. The CDR3 extends over 16 amino acids. Per germline, CDR1 MNHNS and CDR2 SASEGT. The CDR3 DNA follows: TGTGCCAGCAGTGAACTAGCGGGAGTACGGACCGGGGAGCTGTTTTTT. Translated, it gives CASSELAGVRTGELFF.

This clone was found a few times. This chain connects TRBV11-2 to TRBJ2-2; no reliable D call. Trimming removed 6 bases from V and 5 bases from J, with 7 bases in between. CDR3 size: 12 residues. Per the germline V gene, CDR1 is SGHAT and CDR2 is FQNNGV. The CDR3 loop reads CASRSPTGELFF. Written as DNA, the CDR3 is TGTGCCAGCAGATCGCCAACCGGGGAGCTGTTTTTT.

This rearrangement joins TRBV27 to TRBJ2-1; D is undetermined. Germline lookup yields CDR1 MNHEY and CDR2 SMNVEV (reference sequence). The V end was cut by 4 bases, the J end by 6 bases, with 7 bases between. The CDR3 consists of 12 residues. CDR3 nucleotide sequence: TGTGCCAGCAGTTACATGGGCAATGAGCAGTTCTTC. Translating it yields CASSYMGNEQFF.

This chain connects TRBV18 to TRBJ2-7; no firm D call. Germline V gene sequence: CDR1 KGHSH, CDR2 LQKENI. CDR3 length equals 16 residues. Between the trimmed V and J ends, which lost 3 bases and 3 bases, there was a span of 18 bases. In nucleotides, the CDR3 is TGTGCCAGCTCACCGGGTTTAGGTGTGGGTTTCTACGAGCAGTACTTC. Translated: CASSPGLGVGFYEQYF.

V usage is TRBV7-9 and J usage is TRBJ2-2; D possibly corresponds to TRBD2 (5 bases). Deletions cut 7 bases from V and 4 bases from J, with 16 bases between. Germline V gene data show CDR1 as SEHNR and CDR2 as FQNEAQ (reference sequence). The CDR3 length is 15 residues. The CDR3 protein is CASIPSGRGTGELFF. For the CDR3, the DNA is TGTGCCAGCATACCGAGCGGTCGTGGCACCGGGGAGCTGTTTTTT.

The rearrangement links TRBV11-2 to TRBJ2-7, with a weak D call TRBD1 (6 bases). Per the germline V gene, CDR1 is SGHAT and CDR2 is FQNNGV. CDR3 length: 14 amino acids. Trimming took 3 bases from V and 3 from J, leaving 12 bases between them. CDR3 in amino acids: CASSLTGPLYEQYF. The CDR3 region has the DNA TGTGCCAGCAGCTTGACAGGACCCCTCTACGAGCAGTACTTC.

The gene calls are TRBV7-8 and TRBJ2-1; 7 bases are shared with TRBD2. This CDR3 region has 15 residues. The junction had 7 bases not matched to a gene; V was cut back by 4 bases and J by 4 bases. Germline V gene sequence: CDR1 SGHVS, CDR2 FQNEAQ. This chain's CDR3 is CASSSYSGLYNEQFF. CDR3 sequence (DNA): TGTGCCAGCAGCTCCTATAGCGGGTTATACAATGAGCAGTTCTTC.

The DNA for the CDR3 is TGTGCCAGCAGCTATGGGGAGCGGGAGCTATACAATGAGCAGTTCTTC. Residues: CASSYGERELYNEQFF. The chain recombines TRBV7-3 with TRBJ2-1; TRBD2 agrees at 8 bases. This CDR3 contains 16 residues. J was trimmed by 4 bases and V by 4 bases; bases with no gene match: 9. Germline assignment: CDR1 SGHTA and CDR2 FQGTGA.

CDR3 sequence: CATSRDRLSAGKGTQYF. CDR3 DNA: TGTGCCACCAGCAGAGATCGTTTGTCAGCGGGAAAAGGTACGCAGTATTTT. V gene TRBV15 combines with J gene TRBJ2-3; TRBD2 matches 7 bases. Germline CDR1 reads LNHNV; CDR2 reads YYDKDF (reference sequence). V gave up 0 bases and J gave up 8 bases; unmatched junction bases: 14. The CDR3 is 17 residues long.